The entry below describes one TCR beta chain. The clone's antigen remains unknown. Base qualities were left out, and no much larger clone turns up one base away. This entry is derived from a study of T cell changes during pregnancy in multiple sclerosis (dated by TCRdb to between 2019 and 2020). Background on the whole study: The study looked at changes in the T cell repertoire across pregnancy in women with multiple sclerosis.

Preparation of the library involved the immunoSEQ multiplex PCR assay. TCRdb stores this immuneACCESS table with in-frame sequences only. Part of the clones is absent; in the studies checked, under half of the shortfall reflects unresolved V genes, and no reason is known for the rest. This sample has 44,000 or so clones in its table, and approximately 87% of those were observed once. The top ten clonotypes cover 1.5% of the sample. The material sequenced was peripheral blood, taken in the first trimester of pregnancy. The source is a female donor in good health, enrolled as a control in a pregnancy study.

The CDR3 amino acid sequence is: CASSLTGGTGELFF. In nucleotides, the sequence is TGTGCCAGCAGCCTGACAGGGGGGACCGGGGAGCTGTTTTTT. Recombination connected TRBV6-6 to TRBJ2-2, and 9 bases in between align with TRBD1. Via the germline V gene (reference sequence), CDR1 is MNHNY and CDR2 SVGAGI. Germline trimming: 6 bases from V, 5 bases from J; junction bases outside gene matches: 4. The CDR3 holds 14 amino acids from the cysteine to the phenylalanine. Solely the CDR3 DNA is kept, with 42 bases framed from the first base.